This TCR beta chain was captured by sequencing in a study of response to subunit inactivated influenza vaccine. Findings and limits, study-wide: The authors put forward the suggestion that each seasonal influenza vaccination may bring in only a limited number of new T cells.

V lost 4 bases to trimming and J lost 0 bases, with 13 bases between them. This CDR3 is 14 amino acids long. Germline loops: CDR1 GTSNPN, CDR2 SVGIG (reference sequence). TCRdb reprocessed the RT-PCR reads via MiXCR and lists one record per CDR3 protein. The table lists around 650,000 distinct CDR3 sequences, 15% to 19% of them singletons, with under 14% in the top ten. As to this clonotype: As yet, its antigen is unknown.

J is TRBJ2-7 and V is TRBV30; the D gene is possibly TRBD2 (6 bases). The sequence came from a man aged 50-60 years who received an inactivated influenza vaccine. The input for sequencing was PBMCs from blood, taken roughly 13 days after vaccination. The CDR3 DNA is TGTGCCTGGAAGAGACTAGTCGACTCCTACGAGCAGTACTTC. It is translated as CAWKRLVDSYEQYF.